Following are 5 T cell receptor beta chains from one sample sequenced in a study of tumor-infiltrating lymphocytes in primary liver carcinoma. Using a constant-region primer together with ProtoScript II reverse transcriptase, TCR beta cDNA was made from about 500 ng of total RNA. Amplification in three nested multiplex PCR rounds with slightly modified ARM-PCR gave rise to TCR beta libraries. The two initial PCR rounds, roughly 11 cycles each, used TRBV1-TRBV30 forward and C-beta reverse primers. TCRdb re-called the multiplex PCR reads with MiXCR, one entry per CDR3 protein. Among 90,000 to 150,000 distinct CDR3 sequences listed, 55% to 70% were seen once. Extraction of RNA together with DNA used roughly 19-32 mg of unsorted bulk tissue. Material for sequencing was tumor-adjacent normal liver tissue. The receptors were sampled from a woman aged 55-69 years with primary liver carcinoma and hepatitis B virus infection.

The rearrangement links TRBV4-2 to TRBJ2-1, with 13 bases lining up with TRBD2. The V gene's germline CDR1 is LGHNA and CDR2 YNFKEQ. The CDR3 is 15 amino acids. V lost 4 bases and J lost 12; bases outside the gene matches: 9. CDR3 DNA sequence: TGTGCCAGCAGCCGAAAACTAGCGGGAGGGTCTGGGCAGTTCTTC. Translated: CASSRKLAGGSGQFF.

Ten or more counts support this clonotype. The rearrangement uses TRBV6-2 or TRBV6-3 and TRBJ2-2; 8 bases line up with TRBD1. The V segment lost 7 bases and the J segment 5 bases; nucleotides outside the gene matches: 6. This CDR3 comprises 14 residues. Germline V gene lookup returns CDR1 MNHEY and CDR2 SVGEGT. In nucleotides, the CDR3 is TGTGCCAGCATAGGACAGGGCGGAACCGGGGAGCTGTTTTTT. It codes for CASIGQGGTGELFF.

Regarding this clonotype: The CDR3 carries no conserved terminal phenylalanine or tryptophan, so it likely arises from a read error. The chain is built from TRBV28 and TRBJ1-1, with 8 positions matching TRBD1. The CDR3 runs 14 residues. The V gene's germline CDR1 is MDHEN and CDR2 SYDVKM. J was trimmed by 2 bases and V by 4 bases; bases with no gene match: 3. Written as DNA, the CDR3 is TGTGCCAGCAGTTGGGGACAGGCTAACACTGAAGCTTTCTAT. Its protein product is CASSWGQANTEAFY.

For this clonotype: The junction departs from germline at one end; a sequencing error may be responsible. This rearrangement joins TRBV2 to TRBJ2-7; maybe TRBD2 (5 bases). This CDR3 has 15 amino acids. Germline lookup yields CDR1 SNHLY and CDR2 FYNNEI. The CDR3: CVSSDLRPGTYEQYF. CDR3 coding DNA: TGTGTCAGCAGTGATCTGCGGCCGGGAACCTACGAGCAATACTTC.

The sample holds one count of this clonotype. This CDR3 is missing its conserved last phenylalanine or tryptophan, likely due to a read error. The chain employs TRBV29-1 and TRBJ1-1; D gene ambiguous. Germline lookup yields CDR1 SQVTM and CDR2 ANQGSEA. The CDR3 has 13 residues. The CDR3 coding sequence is TGCAGTGTTGCTAGACGGTTGAACACTGAAGCTTTCTCT. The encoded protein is CSVARRLNTEAFS.